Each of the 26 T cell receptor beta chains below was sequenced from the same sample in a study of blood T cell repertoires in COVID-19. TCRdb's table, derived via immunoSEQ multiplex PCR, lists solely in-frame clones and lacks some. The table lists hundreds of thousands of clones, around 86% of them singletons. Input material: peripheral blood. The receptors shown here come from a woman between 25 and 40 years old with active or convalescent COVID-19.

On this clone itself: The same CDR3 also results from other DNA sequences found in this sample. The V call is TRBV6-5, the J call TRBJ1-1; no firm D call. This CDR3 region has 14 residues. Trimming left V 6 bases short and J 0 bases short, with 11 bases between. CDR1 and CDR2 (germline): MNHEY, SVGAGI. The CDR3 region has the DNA TGTGCCAGCAGCCCCCCGGGTTTGAACACTGAAGCTTTCTTT. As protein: CASSPPGLNTEAFF.

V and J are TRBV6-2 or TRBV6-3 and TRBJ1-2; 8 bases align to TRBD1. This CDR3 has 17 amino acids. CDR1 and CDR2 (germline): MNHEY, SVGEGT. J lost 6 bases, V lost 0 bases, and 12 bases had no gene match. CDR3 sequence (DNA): TGTGCCAGCAGTTACTCGATCGGTTCAGGACAGGGTCATGGCTACACCTTC. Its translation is CASSYSIGSGQGHGYTF.

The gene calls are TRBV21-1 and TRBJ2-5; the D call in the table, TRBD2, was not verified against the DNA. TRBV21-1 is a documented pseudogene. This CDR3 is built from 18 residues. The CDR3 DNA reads TGTGCCAGCAGCGGCCGGACTAGCGGGAGGGCGTACCAAGAGACCCAGTACTTC. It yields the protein CASSGRTSGRAYQETQYF.

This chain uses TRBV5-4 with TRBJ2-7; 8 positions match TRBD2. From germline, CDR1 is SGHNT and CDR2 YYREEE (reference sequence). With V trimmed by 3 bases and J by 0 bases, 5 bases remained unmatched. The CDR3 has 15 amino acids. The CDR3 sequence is CASSSGLESSYEQYF. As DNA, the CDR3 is TGTGCCAGCAGCTCGGGACTAGAAAGCTCCTACGAGCAGTACTTC.

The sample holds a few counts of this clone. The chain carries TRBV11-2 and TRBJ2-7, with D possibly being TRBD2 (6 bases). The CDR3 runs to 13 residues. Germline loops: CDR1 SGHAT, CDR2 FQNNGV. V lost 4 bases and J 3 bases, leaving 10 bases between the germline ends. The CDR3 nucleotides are TGTGCCAGCAGCTGGGGAGGAAACTACGAGCAGTACTTC. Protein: CASSWGGNYEQYF.

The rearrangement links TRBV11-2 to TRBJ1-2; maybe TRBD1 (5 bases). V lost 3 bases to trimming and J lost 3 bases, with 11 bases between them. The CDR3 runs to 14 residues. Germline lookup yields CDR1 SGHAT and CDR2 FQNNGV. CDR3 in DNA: TGTGCCAGCAGCTTCTTGGGAGGGGACTATGGCTACACCTTC. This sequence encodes CASSFLGGDYGYTF.

The CDR3 DNA is TGTGCCAGCAGGGTAGACAGGTCCGCTGAAGCTTTCTTT. Translation gives CASRVDRSAEAFF. The genes are TRBV6-5 and TRBJ1-1; a possible D gene is TRBD1 (6 bases). The V gene lost 6 bases and the J gene lost 6 bases, with 14 bases spanning the gap. In germline, CDR1 is MNHEY, CDR2 SVGAGI. The CDR3 loop spans 13 amino acids.

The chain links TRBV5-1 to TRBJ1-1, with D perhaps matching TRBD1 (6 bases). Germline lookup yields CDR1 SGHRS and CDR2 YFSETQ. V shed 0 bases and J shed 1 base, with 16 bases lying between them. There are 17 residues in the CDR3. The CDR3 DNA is TGCGCCAGCAGCTTGGCCCCCCAGGACAGCGAGAACACTGAAGCTTTCTTT. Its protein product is CASSLAPQDSENTEAFF.

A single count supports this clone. The CDR3 here is CASSQDNNAGGRYNEQFF. The CDR3 bases are TGTGCCAGCAGCCAAGATAATAATGCGGGAGGTCGTTACAATGAGCAGTTCTTC. The chain employs TRBV4-2 and TRBJ2-1; 8 positions match TRBD2. This CDR3 region has 18 residues. The ends lost 0 bases at V and 4 bases at J; junction bases unmatched: 11. Germline CDR1 LGHNA, CDR2 YNFKEQ.

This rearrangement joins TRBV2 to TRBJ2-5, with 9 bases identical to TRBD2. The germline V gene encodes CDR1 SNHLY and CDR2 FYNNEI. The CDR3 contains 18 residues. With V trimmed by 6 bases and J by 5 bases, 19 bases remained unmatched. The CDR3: CASRRVASGAGPGETQYF. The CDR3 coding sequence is TGTGCCAGCAGACGGGTGGCTAGCGGGGCCGGACCGGGGGAGACCCAGTACTTC.

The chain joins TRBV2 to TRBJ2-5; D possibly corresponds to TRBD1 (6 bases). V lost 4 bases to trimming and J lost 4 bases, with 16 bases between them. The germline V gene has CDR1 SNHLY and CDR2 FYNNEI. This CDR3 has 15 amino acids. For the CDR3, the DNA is TGTGCCAGCAGTGCGATCCGACAGGTTGGAGAGACCCAGTACTTC. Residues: CASSAIRQVGETQYF.

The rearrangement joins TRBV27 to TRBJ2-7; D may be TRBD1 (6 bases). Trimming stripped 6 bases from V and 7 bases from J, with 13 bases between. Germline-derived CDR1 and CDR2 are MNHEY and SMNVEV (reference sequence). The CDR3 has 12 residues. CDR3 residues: CASSQGPGEQYF. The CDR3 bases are TGTGCCAGCAGCCAGGGGCCGGGGGAGCAGTACTTC.

This CDR3 reads CASSAGMVTGNQPQHF. Written as DNA, the CDR3 is TGTGCCAGCAGTGCGGGAATGGTCACGGGCAATCAGCCCCAGCATTTT. The chain joins TRBV2 to TRBJ1-5, with unresolved D. Per germline, CDR1 SNHLY and CDR2 FYNNEI. The V and J ends lost 4 bases and 2 bases respectively, with 15 bases between them. This CDR3 comprises 16 residues. Using reference TRBV2 and TRBJ1-5 for the parts outside the CDR3, the full variable domain is EPEVTQTPSHQVTQMGQEVILRCVPISNHLYFYWYRQILGQKVEFLVSFYNNEISEKSEIFDDQFSVERPDGSNFTLKIRSTKLEDSAMYFCASSAGMVTGNQPQHFGDGTRLSIL.

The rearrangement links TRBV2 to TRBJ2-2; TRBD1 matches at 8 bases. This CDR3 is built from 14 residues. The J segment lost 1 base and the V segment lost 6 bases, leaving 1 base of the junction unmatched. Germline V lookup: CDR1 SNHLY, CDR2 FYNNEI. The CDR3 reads CASRGTGNTGELFF. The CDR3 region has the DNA TGTGCCAGCAGGGGGACAGGGAACACCGGGGAGCTGTTTTTT. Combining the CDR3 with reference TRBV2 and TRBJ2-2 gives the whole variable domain EPEVTQTPSHQVTQMGQEVILRCVPISNHLYFYWYRQILGQKVEFLVSFYNNEISEKSEIFDDQFSVERPDGSNFTLKIRSTKLEDSAMYFCASRGTGNTGELFFGEGSRLTVL.

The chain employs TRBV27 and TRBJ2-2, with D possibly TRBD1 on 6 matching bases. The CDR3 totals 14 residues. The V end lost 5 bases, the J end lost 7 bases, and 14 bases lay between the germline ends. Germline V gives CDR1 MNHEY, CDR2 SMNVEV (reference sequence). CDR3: CASSATGGLGELFF. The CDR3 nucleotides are TGTGCCAGCAGTGCGACAGGAGGTCTCGGGGAGCTGTTTTTT.

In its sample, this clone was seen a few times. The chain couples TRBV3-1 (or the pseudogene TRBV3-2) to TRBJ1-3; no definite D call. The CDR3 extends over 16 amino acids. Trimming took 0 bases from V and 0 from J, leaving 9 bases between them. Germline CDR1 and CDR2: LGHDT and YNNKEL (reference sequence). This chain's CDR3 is CASSQDGTFSGNTIYF. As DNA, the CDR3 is TGTGCCAGCAGCCAAGATGGCACGTTCTCTGGAAACACCATATATTTT.

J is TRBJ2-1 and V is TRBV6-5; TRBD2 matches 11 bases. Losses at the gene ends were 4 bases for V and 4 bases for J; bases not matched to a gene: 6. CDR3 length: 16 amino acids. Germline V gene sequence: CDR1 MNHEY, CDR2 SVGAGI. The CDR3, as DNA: TGTGCCAGCAGTTCACTAGCGGGAGTAAGGTACAATGAGCAGTTCTTC. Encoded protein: CASSSLAGVRYNEQFF.

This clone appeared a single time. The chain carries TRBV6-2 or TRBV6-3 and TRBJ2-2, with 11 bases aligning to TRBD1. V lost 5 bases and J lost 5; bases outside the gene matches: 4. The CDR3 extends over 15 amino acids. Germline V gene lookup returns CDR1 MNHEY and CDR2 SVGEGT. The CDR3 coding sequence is TGTGCCAGCAGTCCGGACAGGGGGCCAACCGGGGAGCTGTTTTTT. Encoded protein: CASSPDRGPTGELFF.

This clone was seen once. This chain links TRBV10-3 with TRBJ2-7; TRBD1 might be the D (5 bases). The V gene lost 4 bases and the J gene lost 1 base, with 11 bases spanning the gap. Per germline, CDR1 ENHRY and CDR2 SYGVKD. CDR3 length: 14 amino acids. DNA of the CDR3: TGTGCCATCAGTGGAGAGACAGCATCCTACGAGCAGTACTTC. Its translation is CAISGETASYEQYF.

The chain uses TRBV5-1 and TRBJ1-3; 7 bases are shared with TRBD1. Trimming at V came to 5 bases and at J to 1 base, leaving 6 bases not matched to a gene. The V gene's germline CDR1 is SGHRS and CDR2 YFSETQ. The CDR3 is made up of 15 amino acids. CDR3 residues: CASRTTGQSGNTIYF. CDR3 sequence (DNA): TGCGCCAGCAGGACGACGGGACAGTCTGGAAACACCATATATTTT.

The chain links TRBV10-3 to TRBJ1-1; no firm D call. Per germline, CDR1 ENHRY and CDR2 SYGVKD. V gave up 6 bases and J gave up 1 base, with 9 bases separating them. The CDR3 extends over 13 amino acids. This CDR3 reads CAISITWNTEAFF. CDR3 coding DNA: TGTGCCATCAGCATTACTTGGAACACTGAAGCTTTCTTT.

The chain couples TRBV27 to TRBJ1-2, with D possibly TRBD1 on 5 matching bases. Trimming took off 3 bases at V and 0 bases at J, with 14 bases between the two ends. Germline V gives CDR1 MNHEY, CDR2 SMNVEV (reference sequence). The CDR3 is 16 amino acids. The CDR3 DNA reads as TGTGCCAGCAGTTTTTCCGACAGTCCACCTAACTATGGCTACACCTTC. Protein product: CASSFSDSPPNYGYTF.

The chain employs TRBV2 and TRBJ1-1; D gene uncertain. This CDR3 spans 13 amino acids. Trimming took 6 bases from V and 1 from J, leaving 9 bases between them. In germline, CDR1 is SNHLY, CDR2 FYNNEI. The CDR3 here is CASRDDKNTEAFF. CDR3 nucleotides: TGTGCCAGCAGGGATGACAAGAACACTGAAGCTTTCTTT.

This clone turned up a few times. The CDR3: CASSLATGDTEAFF. The CDR3 nucleotides are TGTGCCAGCAGCTTAGCAACGGGTGACACTGAAGCTTTCTTT. This chain uses TRBV7-8 with TRBJ1-1; no firm D call. Germline V gene data show CDR1 as SGHVS and CDR2 as FQNEAQ. The CDR3 has 14 amino acids. V shed 0 bases and J shed 3 bases, with 8 bases lying between them.

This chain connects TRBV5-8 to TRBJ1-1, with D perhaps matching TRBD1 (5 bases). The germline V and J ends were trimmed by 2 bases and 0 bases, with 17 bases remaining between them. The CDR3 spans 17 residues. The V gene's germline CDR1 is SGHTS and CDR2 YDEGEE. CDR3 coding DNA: TGTGCCAGCAGCTTCCGGGACGGGGGTGCGATGAACACTGAAGCTTTCTTT. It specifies CASSFRDGGAMNTEAFF.

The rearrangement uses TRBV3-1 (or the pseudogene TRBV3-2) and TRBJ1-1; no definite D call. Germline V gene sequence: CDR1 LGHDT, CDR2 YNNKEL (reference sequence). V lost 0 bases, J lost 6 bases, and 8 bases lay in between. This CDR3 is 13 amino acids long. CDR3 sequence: CASSQELGAEAFF. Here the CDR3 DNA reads TGTGCCAGCAGCCAAGAACTCGGGGCTGAAGCTTTCTTT.